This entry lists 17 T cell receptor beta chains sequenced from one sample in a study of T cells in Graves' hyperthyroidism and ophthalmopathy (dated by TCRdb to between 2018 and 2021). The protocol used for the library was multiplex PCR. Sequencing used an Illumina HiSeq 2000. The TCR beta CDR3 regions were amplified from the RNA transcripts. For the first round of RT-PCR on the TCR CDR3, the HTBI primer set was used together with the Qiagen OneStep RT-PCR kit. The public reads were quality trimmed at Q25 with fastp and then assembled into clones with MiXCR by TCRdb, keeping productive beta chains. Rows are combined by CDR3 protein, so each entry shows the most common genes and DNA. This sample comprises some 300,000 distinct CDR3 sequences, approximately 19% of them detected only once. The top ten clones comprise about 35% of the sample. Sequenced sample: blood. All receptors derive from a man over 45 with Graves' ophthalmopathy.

CDR3 sequence (DNA): TGTGCCAGCAGCTGGGGACTAGCGGGACTAGACGAGCAGTACTTC. Protein: CASSWGLAGLDEQYF. V is TRBV7-2 and J is TRBJ2-7, with 13 bases lining up with TRBD2. CDR3 size: 15 residues. J was trimmed by 5 bases and V by 4 bases; bases with no gene match: 5. Germline lookup yields CDR1 SGHTA and CDR2 FQGNSA.

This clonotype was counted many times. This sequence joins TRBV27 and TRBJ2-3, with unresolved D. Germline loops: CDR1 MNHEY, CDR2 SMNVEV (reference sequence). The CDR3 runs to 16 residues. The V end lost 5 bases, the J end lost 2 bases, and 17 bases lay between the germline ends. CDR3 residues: CASSQTPAVHTDTQYF. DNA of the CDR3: TGTGCCAGCAGTCAGACCCCGGCGGTACACACAGATACGCAGTATTTT.

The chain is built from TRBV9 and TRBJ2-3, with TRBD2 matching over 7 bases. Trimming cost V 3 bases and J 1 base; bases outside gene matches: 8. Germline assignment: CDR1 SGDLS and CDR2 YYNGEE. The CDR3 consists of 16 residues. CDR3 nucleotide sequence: TGTGCCAGCAGCGAGTCTGGCGGGAGTGGCACAGATACGCAGTATTTT. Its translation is CASSESGGSGTDTQYF.

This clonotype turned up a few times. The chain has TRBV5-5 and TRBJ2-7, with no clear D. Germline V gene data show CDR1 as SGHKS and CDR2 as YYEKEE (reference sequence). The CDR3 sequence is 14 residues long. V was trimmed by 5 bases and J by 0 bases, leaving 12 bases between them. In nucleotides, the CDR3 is TGTGCCAGCAGTCCGTTGGGCACCTCCTACGAGCAGTACTTC. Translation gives CASSPLGTSYEQYF.

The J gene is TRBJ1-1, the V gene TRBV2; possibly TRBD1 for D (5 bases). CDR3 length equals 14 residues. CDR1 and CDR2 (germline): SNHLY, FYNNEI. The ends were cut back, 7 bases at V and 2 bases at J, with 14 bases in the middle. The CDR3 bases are TGTGCCAGCAATCTGGGACCGAGAAACACTGAAGCTTTCTTT. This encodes CASNLGPRNTEAFF.

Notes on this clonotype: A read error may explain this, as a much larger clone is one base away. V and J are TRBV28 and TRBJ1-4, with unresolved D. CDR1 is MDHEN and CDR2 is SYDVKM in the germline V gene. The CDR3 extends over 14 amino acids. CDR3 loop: CAGSDPGRNEKLFF. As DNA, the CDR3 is TGTGCCGGCAGTGATCCGGGCCGTAATGAAAAACTGTTTTTT. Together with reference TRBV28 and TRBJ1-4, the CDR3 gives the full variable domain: DVKVTQSSRYLVKRTGEKVFLECVQDMDHENMFWYRQDPGLGLRLIYFSYDVKMKEKGDIPEGYSVSREKKERFSLILESASTNQTSMYLCAGSDPGRNEKLFFGSGTQLSVL.

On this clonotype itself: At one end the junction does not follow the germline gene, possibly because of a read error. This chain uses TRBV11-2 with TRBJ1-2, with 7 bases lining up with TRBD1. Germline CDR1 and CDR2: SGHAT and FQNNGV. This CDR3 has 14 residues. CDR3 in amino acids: CAGSFRGTNYGYTF. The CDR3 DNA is TGTGCCGGCAGCTTCAGGGGGACGAACTATGGCTACACCTTC.

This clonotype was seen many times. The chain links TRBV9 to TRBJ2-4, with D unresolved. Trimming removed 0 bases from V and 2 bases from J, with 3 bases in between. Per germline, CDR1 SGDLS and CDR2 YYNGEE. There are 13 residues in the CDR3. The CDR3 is CASSVDPKNIQYF. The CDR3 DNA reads TGTGCCAGCAGCGTAGACCCCAAAAACATTCAGTACTTC.

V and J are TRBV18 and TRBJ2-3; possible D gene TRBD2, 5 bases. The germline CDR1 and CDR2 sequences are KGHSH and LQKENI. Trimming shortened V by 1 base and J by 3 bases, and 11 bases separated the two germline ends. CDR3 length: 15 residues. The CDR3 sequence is CASSPLDYLTDTQYF. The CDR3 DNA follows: TGTGCCAGCTCACCACTCGACTACCTAACAGATACGCAGTATTTT.

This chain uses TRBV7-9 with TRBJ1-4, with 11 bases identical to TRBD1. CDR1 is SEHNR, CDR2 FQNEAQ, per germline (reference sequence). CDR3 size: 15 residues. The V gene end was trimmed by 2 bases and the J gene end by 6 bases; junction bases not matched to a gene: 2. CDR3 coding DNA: TGTGCCAGCAGCTTAAGGGACAGGGGGTATGAAAAACTGTTTTTT. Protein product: CASSLRDRGYEKLFF.

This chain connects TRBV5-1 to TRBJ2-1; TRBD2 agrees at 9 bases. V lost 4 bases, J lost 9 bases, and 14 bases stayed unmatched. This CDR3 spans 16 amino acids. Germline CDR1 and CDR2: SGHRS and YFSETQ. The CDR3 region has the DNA TGCGCCAGCAGCGCCTCTAGCGGGGAGTACCCTCTTGAGCAGTTCTTC. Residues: CASSASSGEYPLEQFF.

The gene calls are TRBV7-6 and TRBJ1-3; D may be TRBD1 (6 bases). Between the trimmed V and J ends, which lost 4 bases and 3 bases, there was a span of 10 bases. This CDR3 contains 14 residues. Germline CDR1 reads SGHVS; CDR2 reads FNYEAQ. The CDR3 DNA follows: TGTGCCAGCAGCTCCGAGGGGGGTGGAAACACCATATATTTT. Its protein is CASSSEGGGNTIYF. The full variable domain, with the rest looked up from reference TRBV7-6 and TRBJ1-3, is GAGVSQSPRYKVTKRGQDVALRCDPISGHVSLYWYRQALGQGPEFLTYFNYEAQQDKSGLPNDRFSAERPEGSISTLTIQRTEQRDSAMYRCASSSEGGGNTIYFGEGSWLTVV.

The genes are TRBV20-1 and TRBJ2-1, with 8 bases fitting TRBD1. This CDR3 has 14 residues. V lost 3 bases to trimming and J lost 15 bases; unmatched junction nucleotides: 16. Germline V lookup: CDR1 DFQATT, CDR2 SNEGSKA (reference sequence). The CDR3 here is CSARDTGGWDLRFF. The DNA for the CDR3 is TGCAGTGCTAGGGATACAGGGGGGTGGGACCTGCGGTTCTTC.

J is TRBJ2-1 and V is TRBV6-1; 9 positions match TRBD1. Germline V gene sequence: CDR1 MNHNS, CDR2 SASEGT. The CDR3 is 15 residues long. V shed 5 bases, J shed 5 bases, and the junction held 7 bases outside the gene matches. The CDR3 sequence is CASSTAGTGNNEQFF. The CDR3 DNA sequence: TGTGCCAGCAGTACGGCCGGGACAGGGAACAATGAGCAGTTCTTC.

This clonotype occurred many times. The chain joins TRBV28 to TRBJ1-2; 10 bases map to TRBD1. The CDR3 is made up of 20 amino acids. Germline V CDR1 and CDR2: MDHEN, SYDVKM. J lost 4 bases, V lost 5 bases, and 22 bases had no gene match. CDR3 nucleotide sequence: TGTGCCAGCAGTCCCATTATACTACGGGGACAGGGGCGGACTGGCTATGGCTACACCTTC. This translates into CASSPIILRGQGRTGYGYTF.

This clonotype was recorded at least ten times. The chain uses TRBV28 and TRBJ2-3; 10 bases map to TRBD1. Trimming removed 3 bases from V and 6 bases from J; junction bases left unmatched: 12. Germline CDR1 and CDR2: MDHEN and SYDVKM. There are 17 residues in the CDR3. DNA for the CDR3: TGTGCCAGCAGTTTCCTATCCCCGGGACAGGGGTCGGATACGCAGTATTTT. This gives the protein CASSFLSPGQGSDTQYF.

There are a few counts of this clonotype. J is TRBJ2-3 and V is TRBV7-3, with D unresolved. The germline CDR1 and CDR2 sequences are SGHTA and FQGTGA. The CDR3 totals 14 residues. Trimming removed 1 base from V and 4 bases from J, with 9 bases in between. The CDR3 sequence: CASSLKGTADTQYF. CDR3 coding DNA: TGTGCCAGCAGCTTAAAGGGCACGGCAGATACGCAGTATTTT.